This passage covers 17 T cell receptor beta chains from one sample sequenced in a study of T cells in Graves' hyperthyroidism and ophthalmopathy. Researchers took RNA transcripts and amplified the TCR beta CDR3 regions from them. TCR CDR3 regions were first amplified by RT-PCR with HTBI primers. A single record per CDR3 protein comes from TCRdb applying MiXCR to the multiplex PCR reads. Of about 610,000 distinct CDR3 sequences listed, around 45% are singletons. Sequenced: peripheral blood or thyroid tissue (not recorded which). These receptors all come from a young woman with Graves' hyperthyroidism.

In its sample, this clonotype was seen once. V is TRBV7-9 and J is TRBJ2-7, with a weak D call TRBD2 (5 bases). The CDR3 totals 15 residues. The V gene's germline CDR1 is SEHNR and CDR2 FQNEAQ (reference sequence). V was cut by 4 bases and J by 9 bases, with 22 bases left in between. The CDR3 loop reads CASSSPIGKGDTQYF. CDR3 nucleotide sequence: TGTGCCAGCAGCTCCCCTATAGGGAAGGGAGATACGCAGTACTTC.

This clonotype was observed at least ten times. The chain has TRBV11-2 and TRBJ2-5; D ambiguous. This CDR3 region has 14 residues. V lost 3 bases, J lost 0 bases, and 8 bases lay in between. The V gene's germline CDR1 is SGHAT and CDR2 FQNNGV. The CDR3 DNA reads TGTGCCAGCAGCTTGGACCTACACCAAGAGACCCAGTACTTC. Encoded protein: CASSLDLHQETQYF.

The chain employs TRBV20-1 and TRBJ2-7; D possibly uses TRBD1 or TRBD2 (5 bases each). CDR1 DFQATT and CDR2 SNEGSKA come from the germline V gene (reference sequence). V was trimmed by 3 bases and J by 2 bases, leaving 8 bases between them. This CDR3 contains 12 residues. In DNA form, the CDR3 reads TGCAGTGCTAGGGGACCGGCCTACGAGCAGTACTTC. Residues: CSARGPAYEQYF.

Ten or more counts support this clonotype. This chain connects TRBV6-5 to TRBJ1-1, with D perhaps TRBD1 (5 bases). The CDR3 is 16 residues long. Germline CDR1 and CDR2: MNHEY and SVGAGI. The germline V and J ends were trimmed by 5 bases and 0 bases, with 16 bases remaining between them. The CDR3 spells CASSTEGWEMNTEAFF. For the CDR3, the DNA is TGTGCCAGCAGTACCGAGGGGTGGGAGATGAACACTGAAGCTTTCTTT.

This chain uses TRBV20-1 with TRBJ1-6; D possibly corresponds to TRBD1 (5 bases). Trimming cost V 6 bases and J 7 bases, with 16 bases left between them. Germline CDR1 and CDR2: DFQATT and SNEGSKA (reference sequence). The CDR3 sequence is 14 residues long. DNA for the CDR3: TGCAGTGCCAGTAGTATGGGACTGAATTCACCCCTCCACTTT. Amino acids: CSASSMGLNSPLHF.

CDR3 sequence reads: CASSAGRHLHF. DNA of the CDR3: TGTGCCAGCAGTGCAGGCCGACACCTCCACTTT. The chain has TRBV6-1 and TRBJ1-6; no clear D. V lost 4 bases and J 15 bases, leaving 10 bases between the germline ends. CDR3 size: 11 residues. Germline V gene data show CDR1 as MNHNS and CDR2 as SASEGT.

The chain links TRBV29-1 to TRBJ2-7; D unclear. Germline V lookup: CDR1 SQVTM, CDR2 ANQGSEA. The CDR3 consists of 12 residues. V shed 4 bases and J shed 7 bases, with 14 bases lying between them. CDR3 in amino acids: CSVATLGFEQYF. The CDR3 nucleotides read TGCAGCGTTGCCACATTGGGCTTTGAGCAGTACTTC.

Notes on this clonotype: Since a much larger clone is just one base distant, this may be a read error. V usage is TRBV15 and J usage is TRBJ2-2; the D gene could be TRBD1 or TRBD2 (5 bases each). CDR3 length: 16 residues. CDR1 is LNHNV and CDR2 is YYDKDF in the germline V gene (reference sequence). Trimming removed 2 bases at V and 6 bases at J, with 16 bases between. The CDR3 spells CATSRSPGTHAGELFF. DNA for the CDR3: TGTGCCACCAGCAGATCACCCGGGACCCACGCCGGGGAGCTGTTTTTT.

This clonotype was detected only a few times. Its ends do not fully match the called genes, so a read error is possible. This rearrangement joins TRBV7-9 to TRBJ2-7, with 9 positions matching TRBD1. Germline V gene lookup returns CDR1 SEHNR and CDR2 FQNEAQ (reference sequence). The CDR3 contains 14 residues. CDR3 bases: TGTACCAGCAGCCACCGGGACAGGGACTACGAGCAGTACTTC. Translation: CTSSHRDRDYEQYF.

The chain combines TRBV20-1 with TRBJ2-1, with 12 bases lining up with TRBD2. The CDR3 has 16 amino acids. V was pared by 3 bases and J by 4 bases, with 7 bases of the junction left unmatched. CDR1 is DFQATT, CDR2 SNEGSKA, per germline (reference sequence). The CDR3 reads CSARGTSGLLYNEQFF. The CDR3 DNA is TGCAGTGCTAGGGGGACTAGCGGGTTATTATACAATGAGCAGTTCTTC.

In its sample, this clonotype was seen many times. The chain joins TRBV6-5 to TRBJ1-6; 7 bases are shared with TRBD1. CDR3 length equals 15 residues. The V and J ends lost 2 bases and 2 bases, in that order; junction bases with no gene match: 0. The germline V gene encodes CDR1 MNHEY and CDR2 SVGAGI. Here the CDR3 reads CASSYDRAYNSPLHF. The CDR3 DNA sequence: TGTGCCAGCAGTTACGACAGGGCCTATAATTCACCCCTCCACTTT.

V is TRBV7-6 and J is TRBJ1-2; the D is unclear. Looked up from germline, CDR1 is SGHVS and CDR2 is FNYEAQ. Between the trimmed V and J ends, which lost 4 bases and 4 bases, there was a span of 10 bases. The CDR3 extends over 13 amino acids. The CDR3 DNA follows: TGTGCCAGCAGCTCTCTAGCGGGCTATGGCTACACCTTC. Translating gives CASSSLAGYGYTF. Drawing the rest from reference TRBV7-6 and TRBJ1-2, the complete variable domain is GAGVSQSPRYKVTKRGQDVALRCDPISGHVSLYWYRQALGQGPEFLTYFNYEAQQDKSGLPNDRFSAERPEGSISTLTIQRTEQRDSAMYRCASSSLAGYGYTFGSGTRLTVV.

This clonotype has ten or more counts. The V call is TRBV10-3, the J call TRBJ1-2; 7 nucleotides agree with TRBD1. The length of the CDR3 is 16 residues. V lost 6 bases to trimming and J lost 8 bases; unmatched junction nucleotides: 18. Germline CDR1 and CDR2: ENHRY and SYGVKD. The CDR3 DNA sequence: TGTGCCATCAGCGGGACAGATGATGCCCCCCTATCCGGCTACACCTTC. Its protein product is CAISGTDDAPLSGYTF.

This clonotype was detected ten times or more. The chain links TRBV3-1 to TRBJ1-5; D ambiguous. This CDR3 comprises 14 residues. CDR1 is LGHDT, CDR2 YNNKEL, per germline (reference sequence). Trimming removed 0 bases from V and 0 bases from J, with 3 bases in between. CDR3 sequence: CASSQEGSNQPQHF. CDR3 in DNA: TGTGCCAGCAGCCAAGAAGGTAGCAATCAGCCCCAGCATTTT.

Remarks on this clonotype: A read error may be the cause here, since a much bigger clone is one base away. This chain's CDR3 is CAGGLAGTGGSTEAFF. The CDR3 nucleotides are TGTGCTGGTGGTTTGGCCGGGACAGGGGGCTCAACTGAAGCTTTCTTT. This sequence joins TRBV12-5 and TRBJ1-1, with 12 positions matching TRBD1. This CDR3 is built from 16 residues. Germline CDR1 and CDR2: LGHNT and FRNRAP.

This clonotype was counted at least ten times. The chain joins TRBV12-5 to TRBJ2-6, with D perhaps given as TRBD1 or TRBD2 (5 bases each). The CDR3 is made up of 17 amino acids. The ends were cut back, 4 bases at V and 0 bases at J, with 13 bases in the middle. Germline loops: CDR1 LGHNT, CDR2 FRNRAP. The CDR3 DNA is TGTGCTAGTGGTTCCCGGGACCGAAGCTCTGGGGCCAACGTCCTGACTTTC. Translated, it gives CASGSRDRSSGANVLTF.

The rearrangement links TRBV5-1 to TRBJ2-7; 10 bases fit TRBD2. The CDR3 length is 14 residues. Germline V lookup: CDR1 SGHRS, CDR2 YFSETQ. The trim removed 2 bases at V and 3 bases at J, leaving 2 bases unmatched. As DNA, the CDR3 is TGCGCCAGCAGCTTCAGCGGGAGGGACTACGAGCAGTACTTC. The encoded protein is CASSFSGRDYEQYF.